The present entry profiles one T cell receptor (beta chain) with its context. This clonotype was counted ten times or more. It has no known antigen specificity. The sample holds no much larger clone one base away, and base qualities are not on file. The germline V gene gives CDR1 as SGHDN and CDR2 as FVKESK. Trimming takes 3 bases from V and 0 bases from J, and the germline ends sit 11 bases apart. The CDR3 runs 15 amino acids, cysteine and phenylalanine included. The read is trimmed to its CDR3 DNA, 45 bases read in frame from base 1. These data are taken from a study of Graves' ophthalmopathy and Graves' hyperthyroidism (dated by TCRdb to 2017 to 2018). Looking at the study overall: Peripheral blood was collected at initial diagnosis, before any treatment. The study used signatures of the TCR beta repertoire to tell Graves' ophthalmopathy apart from Graves' hyperthyroidism and to predict which patients would progress to ophthalmopathy. In total, approximately 140 blood samples were TCR-sequenced: fewer than 50 ophthalmopathy, some 75 hyperthyroidism and 17 hyperthyroidism-to-ophthalmopathy patients. To explore V-J signatures that distinguish ophthalmopathy from hyperthyroidism, a discovery set of about a hundred patients was enrolled, made up of over 40 with ophthalmopathy and under 65 with stable hyperthyroidism. An independent validation cohort was composed of roughly 19 hyperthyroidism patients and around 16 patients who later progressed from hyperthyroidism to ophthalmopathy. In a handful of hyperthyroidism patients, the T-cell repertoire of thyroid tissue was compared with the T-cell repertoire of blood. Following sample collection, hyperthyroidism patients were given methimazole at a starting dose of 30 mg daily, and ophthalmopathy patients were given high-dose intravenous methylprednisolone. The roughly 100 discovery patients were randomly split 7:3 into training and test sets. Broad study findings and their caveats: No statistical method was used to predetermine the sample size, and group allocation was not hidden from the investigators. In validation, the model predicted ophthalmopathy progression with more than 70% sensitivity and roughly 72% specificity; roughly 11 predicted patients were CT-confirmed with GO in a median of approximately 6.5 months. In cross-validation, the 13-signature model distinguished ophthalmopathy from stable hyperthyroidism with 85% to 90% sensitivity and nearly 82% specificity, and in the test set the corresponding values were about 80% and 75%. Most of the expanded thyroid clonotypes with a frequency above 0.001 were also detected in blood, and it was suggested that the thyroid immune response may be reflected by blood repertoires.

A patient counted as having stable hyperthyroidism if there was no progression to ophthalmopathy within 18 months of follow-up. Hyperthyroidism patients were newly diagnosed, were aged 18 to 65 years, and had a disease duration under 2 months. Patients with other autoimmune diseases, uncontrolled infections, pregnancy or lactation were excluded. Clinical symptoms, serum thyroxine, TRAb, thyroid ultrasound and orbital computed tomography formed the basis of the diagnosis. Using Ficoll-Paque density gradient centrifugation, PBMCs were isolated from less than 11 ml of fresh peripheral blood. Total RNA was extracted using Trizol reagent, and RNA quality was checked on an Agilent 2100 Bioanalyzer. TCR beta CDR3 regions were amplified from RNA transcripts for repertoire sequencing. The first round of RT-PCR was done with HTBI primers and the Qiagen OneStep RT-PCR kit, and was followed by a second round of multiplex PCR, then size selection and purification. Libraries were sequenced paired-end with 100 bp reads on an Illumina HiSeq2000. The original pipeline was this. SOAPnuke was used for read processing, and reads with adapters, uncalled bases, a mean Phred below 15, or no exact constant-primer or identifier match were discarded. COPE v1.2.5 was used to merge the high-quality paired reads. Unique nucleotide sequences were defined as clonotypes and aligned to IMGT TRB V, D and J references using MiTCR v1.1. Analysis was restricted to V-J combinations with a frequency above 0.0001, which covered over 98% of repertoires. For each V-J combination, a TCR clonal expansion and chaos score was defined as the ratio of F50 clonal expansion to chaos observed in the TCRdist matrix. Welch's t-statistics and random forest were used to reduce the features to some 13 V-J combinations, which were then used as input to a naive Bayes classifier. The Morisita-Horn index was used to measure how similar the thyroid and blood repertoires were. In-frame beta chains were kept once TCRdb had trimmed the public reads at Q25 with fastp and called clones with MiXCR. Records with the same CDR3 protein are collapsed into one entry carrying the most frequent genes and DNA. TCRdb assigned the V and J calls; the authors' analysis was not used. In all, the sample holds some 380,000 distinct CDR3 sequences, and roughly 15% of those were seen once. The ten biggest clones cover approximately 7% of the sample.

The chain is made from TRBV14 and TRBJ1-1; TRBD1 is a possible D gene, resting on 5 matching bases. Sequences were obtained from peripheral blood. The clonotype originates from a woman aged 18-35 years with stable Graves' hyperthyroidism. Donor details come from another sample of the same person, matched by shared clones. This receptor has the CDR3 CASSQGRQMNTEAFF. In nucleotide form, the sequence is TGTGCCAGCAGCCAGGGACGACAGATGAACACTGAAGCTTTCTTT.